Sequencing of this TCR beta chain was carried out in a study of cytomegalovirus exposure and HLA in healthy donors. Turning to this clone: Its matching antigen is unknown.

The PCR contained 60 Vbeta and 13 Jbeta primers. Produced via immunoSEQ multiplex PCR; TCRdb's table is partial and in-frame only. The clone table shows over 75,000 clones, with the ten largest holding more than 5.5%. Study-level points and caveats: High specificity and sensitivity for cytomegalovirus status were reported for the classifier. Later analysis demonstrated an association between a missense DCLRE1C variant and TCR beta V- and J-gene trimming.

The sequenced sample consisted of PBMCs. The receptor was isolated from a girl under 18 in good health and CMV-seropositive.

CDR3 residues: CASSGSPLQGNNSPLHF. The CDR3 DNA reads as TGTGCCAGCAGCGGGTCCCCCTTACAGGGAAATAATTCACCCCTCCACTTT. The V call is TRBV7-9, the J call TRBJ1-6; tentatively, D is TRBD1 (6 bases). V shed 5 bases and J shed 5 bases, with 19 bases lying between them. Germline V lookup: CDR1 SEHNR, CDR2 FQNEAQ (reference sequence). This CDR3 spans 17 amino acids.